This TCR beta chain was captured in a study of early T cells in non-severe SARS-CoV-2 infection. Study at large: Unsorted whole blood bulk RNA was sequenced, with unpaired chains.

Study results and limitations: Matches to VDJdb favored anti-spike CD8 responses and missed private and CD4 specificities.

The library protocol tagged individual cDNA molecules with unique molecular identifiers. Each CDR3 protein is one row after TCRdb ran MiXCR on the 5' RACE reads. The sample has tens of thousands of distinct CDR3 sequences; roughly an eighth are singletons. There are 14 residues in the CDR3. Trimming stripped 1 base from V and 4 bases from J, with 10 bases between. CDR1 SEHNR and CDR2 FQNEAQ come from the germline V gene (reference sequence). For this clonotype: The antigen is not known.

Sequences were obtained from whole blood. The chain is built from TRBV7-9 and TRBJ1-1; possible D gene TRBD1, 6 bases. The receptor's source is an adult who was a healthcare worker with PCR-confirmed SARS-CoV-2 infection or an uninfected control (not recorded which). In DNA form, the CDR3 reads TGTGCCAGCAGCTTAGGTACAGGGAGCACTGAAGCTTTCTTT. Translated: CASSLGTGSTEAFF.